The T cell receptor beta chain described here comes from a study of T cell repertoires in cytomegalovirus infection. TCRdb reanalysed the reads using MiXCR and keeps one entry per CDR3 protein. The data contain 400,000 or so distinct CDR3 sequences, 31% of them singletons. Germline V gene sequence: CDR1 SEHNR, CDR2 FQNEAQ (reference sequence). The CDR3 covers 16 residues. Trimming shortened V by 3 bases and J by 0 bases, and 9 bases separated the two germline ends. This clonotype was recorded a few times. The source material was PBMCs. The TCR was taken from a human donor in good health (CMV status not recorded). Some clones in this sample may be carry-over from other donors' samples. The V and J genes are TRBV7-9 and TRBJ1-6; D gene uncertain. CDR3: CASSFGLSSYNSPLHF. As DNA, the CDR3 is TGTGCCAGCAGCTTTGGCTTGAGCTCCTATAATTCACCCCTCCACTTT.